This TCR beta chain stems from a study of lymphopenia after photon versus proton radiotherapy. As to this clone: What it binds is unknown.

Assay used: immunoSEQ multiplex PCR; TCRdb lists only in-frame clones, some missing. Altogether approximately 21,000 clones are present, 85% being singletons, with the ten largest covering approximately 19%. This CDR3 spans 16 amino acids. The junction had 12 bases not matched to a gene; V was cut back by 4 bases and J by 8 bases. CDR1 is LGHNA, CDR2 YSLEER, per germline. General study points: Oligoclonal CD8+ Temra expansion after nadir drove photon patients' diversity drop. Authors raise, but do not show, better survival with proton therapy. Under photons, naive T cells and diversity fell while effector/memory populations rose. A bigger post-nadir fall in TCR diversity correlated inversely with survival time in deceased patients.

The sequences come from peripheral blood, collected from a patient treated with photon-based radiotherapy. This sequence joins TRBV4-3 and TRBJ1-4, with 8 bases lining up with TRBD1. The TCR originated in a man aged 60 to 69 with pancreatic cancer. The CDR3 is CASSPVWTGLREKLFF. CDR3 DNA sequence: TGCGCCAGCAGCCCCGTATGGACAGGGTTAAGGGAAAAACTGTTTTTT.